This T cell receptor (beta chain) was retrieved from a study of T cell responses to AZD1222 COVID-19 vaccine listed by TCRdb under 2021. Regarding the research as a whole: A total of 230 to 250 trial participants underwent TCR sequencing, of whom some 210 received two doses of AZD1222 and about 26 received two doses of the MenACWY control vaccine. Enrollment into the trials was organized by age into subgroups of 18-55, 56-69 and 70-plus years, and those subgroups contained roughly 150, 30 and 60 TCR-sequenced participants, respectively.

The CDR3 regions of human TCRbeta chains were analyzed by immunosequencing. The paper's data handling went like this. TCRs in the repertoires were compared against a reference library of SARS-CoV-2-specific TCRs that had been generated with the MIRA antigen-specificity platform. Breadth was defined as the fraction of unique TCRs that were SARS-CoV-2-associated, and depth was defined as the fraction of total T cells that were SARS-CoV-2-associated. Using the MIRA data, each spike-specific TCR was assigned both to the spike region to which the TCR was reactive and to a CD4 or CD8 class. Log10-transformed breadth and depth values were compared by one-way ANOVA with Sidak's multiple comparisons tests. In TCRdb, the immuneACCESS table is reduced to in-frame sequences with V and J assigned. These tables do not hold every clone; where another copy was compared, an unresolved V gene accounts for under half, and the others remain unexplained. D and trimming come from the DNA, and the V and J calls and clone size come from that table. This sample gives approximately 68,000 clones in total; 85% to 90% of them show up just once. Together, the top ten hold about 5% of the sample.

Findings and caveats that apply to the study as a whole: Vaccine-associated CD4 TCRs spanned the whole spike protein, with dominant responses in regions 160-218 and 743-854. The 56-69-year group was small, and its depth increase did not reach significance, likely because of low power. Because no day 14 peak-response samples were available, repertoires were characterized only after the peak T cell response. Spike-specific TCR breadth and depth rose significantly after two AZD1222 doses compared with day 0 and with MenACWY recipients. Reportedly, almost half of the unique spike-specific TCRs recognized epitopes lying outside the regions that are mutated in the B.1.351 and B.1.1.7 variants. Conclusions about previously exposed vaccinees are limited, since just five to seven AZD1222 recipients were seropositive for SARS-CoV-2 at baseline. Most participants were white British and females outnumbered males, and the authors suggested that clonal diversity may have been underestimated.

The CDR3 has 14 amino acids, counting the end cysteine and phenylalanine. Only the CDR3 region is kept as DNA, spanning 42 bases read in frame from base 1. The germline V gene (reference sequence) yields WNHNN for CDR1 and SYGVQD for CDR2. Cut back by 0 bases and 5 bases, the V and J ends lie 7 bases apart. The meaning of the sample's time point label: about 28 days (+/-7) after the second vaccine dose. This sample's treatment or condition label indicates: meningococcal conjugate vaccine given as trial control. Vaccinee samples were obtained from the UK trials COV001 and COV002, which included a single-blind randomized controlled phase 2/3 trial of AZD1222 (ChAdOx1 nCoV-19) in healthy adults. For TCRbeta chain sequencing, PBMC samples from trial participants were taken at day 0 and at day 28 after the second dose. Notes on this clone: The specificity of this receptor is unknown. Base qualities are not at hand, and no much larger clone is one base apart.

Sample: peripheral blood, taken 28 days after the second dose of the MenACWY control vaccine. The receptor comes from an adult who received the MenACWY meningococcal vaccine as a control. The rearranged segments are TRBV10-1 and TRBJ2-2, with the identity of the D gene unclear. The bases read TGCGCCAGCAGTGAGTCTGGAGATACCGGGGAGCTGTTTTTT. This sequence encodes CASSESGDTGELFF.